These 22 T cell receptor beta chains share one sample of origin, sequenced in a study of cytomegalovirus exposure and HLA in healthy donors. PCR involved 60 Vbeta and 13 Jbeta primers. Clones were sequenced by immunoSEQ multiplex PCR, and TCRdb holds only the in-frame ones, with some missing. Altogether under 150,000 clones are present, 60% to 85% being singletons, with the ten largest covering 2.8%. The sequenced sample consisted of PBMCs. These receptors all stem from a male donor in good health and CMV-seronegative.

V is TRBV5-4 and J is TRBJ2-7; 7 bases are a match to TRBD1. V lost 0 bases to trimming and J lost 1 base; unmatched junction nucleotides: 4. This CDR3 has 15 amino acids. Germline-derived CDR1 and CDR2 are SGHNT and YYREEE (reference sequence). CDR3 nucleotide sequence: TGTGCCAGCAGCTTGGCCGGGACAGCTTCCTACGAGCAGTACTTC. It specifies CASSLAGTASYEQYF. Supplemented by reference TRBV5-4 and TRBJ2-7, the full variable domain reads ETGVTQSPTHLIKTRGQQVTLRCSSQSGHNTVSWYQQALGQGPQFIFQYYREEENGRGNFPPRFSGLQFPNYSSELNVNALELDDSALYLCASSLAGTASYEQYFGPGTRLTVT.

CDR3 in DNA: TGCGCCAGCAGCGAGGGCACGACCTACGAGCAGTACTTC. This translates into CASSEGTTYEQYF. The chain is built from TRBV5-1 and TRBJ2-7; TRBD2 might be the D (5 bases). The CDR3 totals 13 residues. V lost 4 bases and J lost 2, with 10 bases in between. The germline CDR1 and CDR2 sequences are SGHRS and YFSETQ.

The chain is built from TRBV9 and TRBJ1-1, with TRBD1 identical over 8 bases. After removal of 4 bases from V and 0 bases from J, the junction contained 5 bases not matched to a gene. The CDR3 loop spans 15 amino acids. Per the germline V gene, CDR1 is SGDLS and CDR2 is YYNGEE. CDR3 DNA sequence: TGTGCCAGCAGCCCCCGACAGGGGATGAACACTGAAGCTTTCTTT. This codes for CASSPRQGMNTEAFF.

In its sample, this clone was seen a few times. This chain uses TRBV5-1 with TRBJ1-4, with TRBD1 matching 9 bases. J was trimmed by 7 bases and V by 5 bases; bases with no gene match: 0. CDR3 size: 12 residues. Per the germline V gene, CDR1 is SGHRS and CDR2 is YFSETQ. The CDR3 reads CASRDRGEKLFF. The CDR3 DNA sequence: TGCGCCAGCAGGGACAGGGGTGAAAAACTGTTTTTT.

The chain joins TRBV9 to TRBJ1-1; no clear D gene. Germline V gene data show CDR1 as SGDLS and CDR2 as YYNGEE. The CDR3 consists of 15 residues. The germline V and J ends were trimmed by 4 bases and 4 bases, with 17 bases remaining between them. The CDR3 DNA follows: TGTGCCAGCAGCCCCCGGTGGGGAGCCACCACTGAAGCTTTCTTT. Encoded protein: CASSPRWGATTEAFF.

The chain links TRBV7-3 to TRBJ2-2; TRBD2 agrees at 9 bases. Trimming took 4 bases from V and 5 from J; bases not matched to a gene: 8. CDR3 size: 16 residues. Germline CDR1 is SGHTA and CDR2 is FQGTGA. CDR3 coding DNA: TGTGCCAGCAGCTCCTTTAGCGGGGGCCGAACCGGGGAGCTGTTTTTT. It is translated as CASSSFSGGRTGELFF.

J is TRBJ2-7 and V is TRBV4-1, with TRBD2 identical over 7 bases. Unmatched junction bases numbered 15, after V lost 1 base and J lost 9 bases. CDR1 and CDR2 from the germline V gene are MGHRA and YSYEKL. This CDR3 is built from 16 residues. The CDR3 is CASSQVAASGQLGQYF. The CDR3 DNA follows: TGCGCCAGCAGCCAAGTTGCGGCTAGCGGACAATTGGGGCAGTACTTC.

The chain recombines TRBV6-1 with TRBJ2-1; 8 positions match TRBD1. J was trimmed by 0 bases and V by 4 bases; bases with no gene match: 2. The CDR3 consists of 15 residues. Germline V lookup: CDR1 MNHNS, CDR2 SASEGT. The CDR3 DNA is TGTGCCAGCAGTGTTGGGACAGGCTCCTACAATGAGCAGTTCTTC. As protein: CASSVGTGSYNEQFF.

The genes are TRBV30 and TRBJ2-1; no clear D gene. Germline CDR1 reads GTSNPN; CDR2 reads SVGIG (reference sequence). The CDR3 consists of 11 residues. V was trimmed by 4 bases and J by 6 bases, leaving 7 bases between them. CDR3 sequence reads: CAWIPRNEQFF. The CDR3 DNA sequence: TGTGCCTGGATTCCTCGCAATGAGCAGTTCTTC.

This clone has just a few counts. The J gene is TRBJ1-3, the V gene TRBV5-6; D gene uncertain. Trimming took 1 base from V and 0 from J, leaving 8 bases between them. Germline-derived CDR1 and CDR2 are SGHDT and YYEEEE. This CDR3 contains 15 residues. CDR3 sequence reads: CASSLLGSSGNTIYF. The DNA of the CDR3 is TGTGCCAGCAGCTTGCTGGGGAGCTCTGGAAACACCATATATTTT. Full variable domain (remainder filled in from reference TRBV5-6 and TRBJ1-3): DAGVTQSPTHLIKTRGQQVTLRCSPKSGHDTVSWYQQALGQGPQFIFQYYEEEERQRGNFPDRFSGHQFPNYSSELNVNALLLGDSALYLCASSLLGSSGNTIYFGEGSWLTVV.

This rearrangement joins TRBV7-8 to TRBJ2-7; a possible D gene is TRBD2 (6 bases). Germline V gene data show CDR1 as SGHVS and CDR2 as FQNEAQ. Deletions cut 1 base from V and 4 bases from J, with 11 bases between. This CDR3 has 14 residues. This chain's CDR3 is CASSLGDSTYEQYF. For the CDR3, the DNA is TGTGCCAGCAGCTTAGGGGACTCGACTTACGAGCAGTACTTC.

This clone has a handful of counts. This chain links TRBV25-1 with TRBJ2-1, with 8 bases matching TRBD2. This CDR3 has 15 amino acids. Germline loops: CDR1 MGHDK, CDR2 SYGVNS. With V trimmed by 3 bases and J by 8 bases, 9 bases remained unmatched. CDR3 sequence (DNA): TGTGCCAGCAGTGATCCAGCGGGAGCCAAAGATGAGCAGTTCTTC. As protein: CASSDPAGAKDEQFF.

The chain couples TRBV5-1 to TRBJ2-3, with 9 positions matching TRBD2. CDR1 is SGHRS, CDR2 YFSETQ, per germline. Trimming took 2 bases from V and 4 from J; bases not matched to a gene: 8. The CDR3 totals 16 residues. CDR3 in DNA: TGCGCCAGCAGCTTAATGGCGGGAGGGTCTTCAGATACGCAGTATTTT. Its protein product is CASSLMAGGSSDTQYF.

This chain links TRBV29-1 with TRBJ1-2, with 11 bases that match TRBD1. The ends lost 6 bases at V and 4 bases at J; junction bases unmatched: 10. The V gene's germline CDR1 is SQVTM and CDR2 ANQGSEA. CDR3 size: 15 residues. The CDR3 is CSVYSGTGGTYGYTF. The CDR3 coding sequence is TGCAGCGTCTACTCCGGGACAGGGGGTACCTATGGCTACACCTTC. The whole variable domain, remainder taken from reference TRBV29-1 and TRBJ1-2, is SAVISQKPSRDICQRGTSLTIQCQVDSQVTMMFWYRQQPGQSLTLIATANQGSEATYESGFVIDKFPISRPNLTFSTLTVSNMSPEDSSIYLCSVYSGTGGTYGYTFGSGTRLTVV.

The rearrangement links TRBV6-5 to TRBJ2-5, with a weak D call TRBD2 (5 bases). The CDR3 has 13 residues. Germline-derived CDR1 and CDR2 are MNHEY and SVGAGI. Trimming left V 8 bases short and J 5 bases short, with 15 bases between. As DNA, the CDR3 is TGTGCCAGCGCTAGCCGAGTAGTGGAGACCCAGTACTTC. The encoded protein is CASASRVVETQYF.

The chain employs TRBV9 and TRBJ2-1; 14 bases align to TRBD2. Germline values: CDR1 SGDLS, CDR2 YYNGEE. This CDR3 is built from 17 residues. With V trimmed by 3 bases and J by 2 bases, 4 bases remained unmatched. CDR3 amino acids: CASSDGTSGSAYNEQFF. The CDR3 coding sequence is TGTGCCAGCAGCGACGGGACTAGCGGGAGTGCCTACAATGAGCAGTTCTTC. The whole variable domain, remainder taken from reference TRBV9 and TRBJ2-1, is DSGVTQTPKHLITATGQRVTLRCSPRSGDLSVYWYQQSLDQGLQFLIQYYNGEERAKGNILERFSAQQFPDLHSELNLSSLELGDSALYFCASSDGTSGSAYNEQFFGPGTRLTVL.

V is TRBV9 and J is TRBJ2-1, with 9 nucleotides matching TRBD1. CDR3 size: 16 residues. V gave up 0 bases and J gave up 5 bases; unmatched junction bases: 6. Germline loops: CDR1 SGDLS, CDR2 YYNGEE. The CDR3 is CASSVGDREVHNEQFF. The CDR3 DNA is TGTGCCAGCAGCGTAGGGGACAGGGAGGTCCACAATGAGCAGTTCTTC.

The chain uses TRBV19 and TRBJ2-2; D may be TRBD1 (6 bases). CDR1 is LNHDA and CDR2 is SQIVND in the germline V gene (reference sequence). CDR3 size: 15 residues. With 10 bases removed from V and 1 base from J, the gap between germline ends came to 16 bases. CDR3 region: CATDPRGMNTGELFF. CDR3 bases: TGTGCCACCGACCCCAGGGGAATGAACACCGGGGAGCTGTTTTTT.

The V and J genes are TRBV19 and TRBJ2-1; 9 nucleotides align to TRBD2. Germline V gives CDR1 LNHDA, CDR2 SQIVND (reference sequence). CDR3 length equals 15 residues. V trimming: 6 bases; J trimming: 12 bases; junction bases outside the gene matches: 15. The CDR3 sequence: CASRTPAGRGGRQFF. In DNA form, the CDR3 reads TGTGCCAGTAGGACCCCGGCTGGGCGGGGGGGACGGCAGTTCTTC.

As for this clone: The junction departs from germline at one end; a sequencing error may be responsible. Here the CDR3 DNA reads TGCGCCCGCAGCCGGAGGACTAGCGGGGGTACCGGGGAGCTGTTTTTT. This codes for CARSRRTSGGTGELFF. The rearrangement joins TRBV4-3 to TRBJ2-2; 13 bases map to TRBD2. This CDR3 is built from 16 residues. Germline V lookup: CDR1 LGHNA, CDR2 YSLEER.

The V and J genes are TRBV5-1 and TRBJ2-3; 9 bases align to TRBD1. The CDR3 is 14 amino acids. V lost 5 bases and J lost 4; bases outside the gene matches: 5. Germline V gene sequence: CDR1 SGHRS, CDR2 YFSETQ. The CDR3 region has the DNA TGCGCCAGCAGGGGGACAGGGAGCCCAGATACGCAGTATTTT. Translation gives CASRGTGSPDTQYF. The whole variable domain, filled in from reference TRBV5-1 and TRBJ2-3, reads KAGVTQTPRYLIKTRGQQVTLSCSPISGHRSVSWYQQTPGQGLQFLFEYFSETQRNKGNFPGRFSGRQFSNSRSEMNVSTLELGDSALYLCASRGTGSPDTQYFGPGTRLTVL.

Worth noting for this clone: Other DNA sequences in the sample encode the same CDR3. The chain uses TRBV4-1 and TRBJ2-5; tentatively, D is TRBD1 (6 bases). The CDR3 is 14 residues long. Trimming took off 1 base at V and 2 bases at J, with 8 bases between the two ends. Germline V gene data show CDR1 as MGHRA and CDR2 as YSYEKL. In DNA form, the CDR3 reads TGCGCCAGCAGCCAAGGTACAGGGCAAGAGACCCAGTACTTC. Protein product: CASSQGTGQETQYF.